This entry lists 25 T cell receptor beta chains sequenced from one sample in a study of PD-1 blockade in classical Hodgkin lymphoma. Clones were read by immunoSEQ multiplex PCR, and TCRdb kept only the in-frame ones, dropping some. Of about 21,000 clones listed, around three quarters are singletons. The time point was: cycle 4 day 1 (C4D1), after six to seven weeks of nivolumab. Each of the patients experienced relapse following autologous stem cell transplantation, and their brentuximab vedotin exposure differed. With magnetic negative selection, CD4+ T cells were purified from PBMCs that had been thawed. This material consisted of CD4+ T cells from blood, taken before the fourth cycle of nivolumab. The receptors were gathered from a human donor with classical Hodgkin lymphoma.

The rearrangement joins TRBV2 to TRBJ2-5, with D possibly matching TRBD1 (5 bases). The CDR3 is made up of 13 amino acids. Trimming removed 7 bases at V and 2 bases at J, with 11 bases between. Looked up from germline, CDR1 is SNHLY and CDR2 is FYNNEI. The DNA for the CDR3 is TGTGCCAGCATGACTGACAGACAAGAGACCCAGTACTTC. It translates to CASMTDRQETQYF.

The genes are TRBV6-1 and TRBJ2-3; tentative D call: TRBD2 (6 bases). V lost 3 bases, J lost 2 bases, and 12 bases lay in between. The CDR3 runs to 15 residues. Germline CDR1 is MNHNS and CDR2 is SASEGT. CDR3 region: CASSDGGASTDTQYF. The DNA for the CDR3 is TGTGCCAGCAGTGATGGCGGGGCGTCCACAGATACGCAGTATTTT.

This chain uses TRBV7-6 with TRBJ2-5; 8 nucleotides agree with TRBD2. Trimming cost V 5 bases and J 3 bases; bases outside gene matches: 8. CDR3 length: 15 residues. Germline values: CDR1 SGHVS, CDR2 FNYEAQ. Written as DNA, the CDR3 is TGTGCCAGCAGCCCCCGGGTTAGCGGGGAAGAGACCCAGTACTTC. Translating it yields CASSPRVSGEETQYF.

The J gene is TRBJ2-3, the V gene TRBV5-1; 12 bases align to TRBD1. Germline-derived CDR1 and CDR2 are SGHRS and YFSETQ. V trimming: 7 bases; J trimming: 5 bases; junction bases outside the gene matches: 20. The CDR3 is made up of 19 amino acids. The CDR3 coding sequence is TGCGCCAGCTCACACAGAACGTCCCGGGACAGGGGGCAAGAAGATACGCAGTATTTT. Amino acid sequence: CASSHRTSRDRGQEDTQYF.

This CDR3 is CSVEAGEAGYTF. The CDR3 DNA reads as TGCAGCGTTGAAGCAGGGGAAGCTGGCTACACCTTC. This chain uses TRBV29-1 with TRBJ1-2, with D possibly matching TRBD1 (6 bases). The germline V gene has CDR1 SQVTM and CDR2 ANQGSEA. Trimming removed 1 base from V and 7 bases from J, with 10 bases in between. CDR3 length: 12 amino acids.

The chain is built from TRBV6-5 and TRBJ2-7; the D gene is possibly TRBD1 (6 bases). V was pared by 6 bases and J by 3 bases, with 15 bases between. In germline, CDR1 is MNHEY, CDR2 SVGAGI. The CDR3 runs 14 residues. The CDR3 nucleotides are TGTGCCAGCAGCCCCGTGGGGGCGGGCTACGAGCAGTACTTC. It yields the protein CASSPVGAGYEQYF.

The CDR3 loop is CAISADRGRINTEAFF. CDR3 DNA sequence: TGTGCCATCAGTGCCGACAGGGGGCGCATAAACACTGAAGCTTTCTTT. The chain carries TRBV10-3 and TRBJ1-1; 10 bases match TRBD1. V lost 4 bases and J lost 2; bases outside the gene matches: 7. CDR3 length: 16 amino acids. Germline V gene sequence: CDR1 ENHRY, CDR2 SYGVKD.

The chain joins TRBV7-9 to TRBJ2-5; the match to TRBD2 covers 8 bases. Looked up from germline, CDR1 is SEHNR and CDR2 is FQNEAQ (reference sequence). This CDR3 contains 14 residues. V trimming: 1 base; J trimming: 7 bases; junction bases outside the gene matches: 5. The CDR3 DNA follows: TGTGCCAGCAGCTTAGACGCCCGGGGGGGGACCCAGTACTTC. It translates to CASSLDARGGTQYF.

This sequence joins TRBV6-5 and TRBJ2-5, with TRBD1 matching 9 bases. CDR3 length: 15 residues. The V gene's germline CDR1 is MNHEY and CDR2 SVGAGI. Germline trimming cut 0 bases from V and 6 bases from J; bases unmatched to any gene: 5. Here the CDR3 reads CASSYSGTGMKTQYF. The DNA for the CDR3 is TGTGCCAGCAGTTACTCCGGGACAGGGATGAAGACCCAGTACTTC.

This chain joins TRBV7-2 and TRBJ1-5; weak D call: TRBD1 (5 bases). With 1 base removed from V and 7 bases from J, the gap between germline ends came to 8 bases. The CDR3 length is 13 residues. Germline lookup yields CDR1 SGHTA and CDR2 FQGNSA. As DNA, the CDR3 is TGTGCCAGCAGCTTAGTGGGGGGACAGCCCCAGCATTTT. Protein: CASSLVGGQPQHF.

The CDR3 sequence: CASSPWDRGSDTQYF. In DNA form, the CDR3 reads TGTGCCAGTAGTCCCTGGGACAGGGGTTCAGATACGCAGTATTTT. This chain links TRBV19 with TRBJ2-3; 10 bases are shared with TRBD1. V lost 5 bases to trimming and J lost 4 bases; unmatched junction nucleotides: 6. CDR1 and CDR2 (germline): LNHDA, SQIVND (reference sequence). This CDR3 is built from 15 residues.

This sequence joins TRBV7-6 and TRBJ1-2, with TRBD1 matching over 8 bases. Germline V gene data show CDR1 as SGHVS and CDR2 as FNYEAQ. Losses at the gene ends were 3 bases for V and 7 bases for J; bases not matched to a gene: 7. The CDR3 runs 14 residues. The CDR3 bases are TGTGCCAGCAGCTTCGGACAGGGAGTACGTGGCTACACCTTC. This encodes CASSFGQGVRGYTF.

The CDR3 reads CASSEPNTGELFF. The DNA of the CDR3 is TGTGCCAGCAGCGAACCGAACACCGGGGAGCTGTTTTTT. The J gene is TRBJ2-2, the V gene TRBV9; D is ambiguous. Germline CDR1 reads SGDLS; CDR2 reads YYNGEE. CDR3 length: 13 amino acids. V was pared by 3 bases and J by 0 bases, with 3 bases between.

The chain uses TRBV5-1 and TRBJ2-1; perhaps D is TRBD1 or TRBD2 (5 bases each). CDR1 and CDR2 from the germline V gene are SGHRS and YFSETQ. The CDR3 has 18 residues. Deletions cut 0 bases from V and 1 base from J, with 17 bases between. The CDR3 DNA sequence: TGCGCCAGCAGCTTGGATCGAACAAGGGACGGATCCTACAATGAGCAGTTCTTC. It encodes CASSLDRTRDGSYNEQFF.

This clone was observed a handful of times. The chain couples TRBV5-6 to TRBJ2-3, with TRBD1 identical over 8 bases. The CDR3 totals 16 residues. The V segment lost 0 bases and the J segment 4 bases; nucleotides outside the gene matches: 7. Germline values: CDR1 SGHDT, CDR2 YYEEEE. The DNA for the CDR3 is TGTGCCAGCAGCTTGGGGACAGGGAGGATTGCAGATACGCAGTATTTT. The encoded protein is CASSLGTGRIADTQYF.

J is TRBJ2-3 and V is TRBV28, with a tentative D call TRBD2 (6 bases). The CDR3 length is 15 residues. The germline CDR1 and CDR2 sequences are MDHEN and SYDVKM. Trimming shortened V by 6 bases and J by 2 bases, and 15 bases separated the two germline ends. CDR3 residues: CASSHGSGFTDTQYF. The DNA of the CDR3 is TGTGCCAGCAGCCACGGGAGCGGTTTCACAGATACGCAGTATTTT.

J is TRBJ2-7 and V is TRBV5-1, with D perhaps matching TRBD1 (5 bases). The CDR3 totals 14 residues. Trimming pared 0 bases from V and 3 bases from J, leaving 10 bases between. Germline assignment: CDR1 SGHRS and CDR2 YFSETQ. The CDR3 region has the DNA TGCGCCAGCAGCTTGGAGACAGTAGGCTACGAGCAGTACTTC. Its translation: CASSLETVGYEQYF.

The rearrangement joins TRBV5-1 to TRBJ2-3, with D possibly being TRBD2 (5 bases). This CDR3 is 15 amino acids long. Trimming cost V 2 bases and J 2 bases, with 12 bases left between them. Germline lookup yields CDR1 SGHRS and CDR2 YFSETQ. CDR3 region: CASSFGRRDTDTQYF. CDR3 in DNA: TGCGCCAGCAGCTTTGGGAGACGGGACACAGATACGCAGTATTTT.

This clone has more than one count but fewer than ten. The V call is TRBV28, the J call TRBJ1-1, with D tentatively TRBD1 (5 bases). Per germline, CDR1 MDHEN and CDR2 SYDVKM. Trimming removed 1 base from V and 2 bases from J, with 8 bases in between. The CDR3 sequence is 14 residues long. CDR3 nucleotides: TGTGCCAGCAGTTTATTCAGGGTTAACACTGAAGCTTTCTTT. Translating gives CASSLFRVNTEAFF.

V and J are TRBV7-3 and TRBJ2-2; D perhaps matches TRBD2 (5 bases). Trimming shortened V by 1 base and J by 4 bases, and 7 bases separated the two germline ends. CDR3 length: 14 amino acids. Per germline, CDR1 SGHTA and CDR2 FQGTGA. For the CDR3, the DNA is TGTGCCAGCAGCTTAATGGACTCCACCGGGGAGCTGTTTTTT. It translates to CASSLMDSTGELFF.

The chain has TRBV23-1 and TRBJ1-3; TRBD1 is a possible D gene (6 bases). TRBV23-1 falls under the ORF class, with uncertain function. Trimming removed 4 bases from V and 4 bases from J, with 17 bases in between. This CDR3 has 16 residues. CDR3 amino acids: CASSPGQPFGGNTIYF. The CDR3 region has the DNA TGCGCCAGCAGTCCCGGACAGCCTTTTGGAGGAAACACCATATATTTT.

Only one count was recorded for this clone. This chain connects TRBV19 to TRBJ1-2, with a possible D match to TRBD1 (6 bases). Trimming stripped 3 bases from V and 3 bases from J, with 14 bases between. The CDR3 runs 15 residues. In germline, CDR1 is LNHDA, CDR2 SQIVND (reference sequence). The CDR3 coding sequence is TGTGCCAGTAGTATTGGGACAAAAGGGTACTATGGCTACACCTTC. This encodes CASSIGTKGYYGYTF.

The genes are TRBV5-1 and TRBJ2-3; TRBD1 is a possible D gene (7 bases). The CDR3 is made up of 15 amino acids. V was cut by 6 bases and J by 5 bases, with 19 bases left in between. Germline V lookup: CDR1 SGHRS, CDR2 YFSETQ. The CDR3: CASKEGGGGKDTQYF. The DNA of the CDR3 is TGCGCCAGCAAGGAAGGAGGGGGCGGGAAAGATACGCAGTATTTT. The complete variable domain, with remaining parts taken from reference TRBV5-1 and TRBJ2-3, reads KAGVTQTPRYLIKTRGQQVTLSCSPISGHRSVSWYQQTPGQGLQFLFEYFSETQRNKGNFPGRFSGRQFSNSRSEMNVSTLELGDSALYLCASKEGGGGKDTQYFGPGTRLTVL.

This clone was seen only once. DNA of the CDR3: TGTGCCAGCAGCGTAGGGACTAGCGGGGGCCATGAGCAGTTCTTC. Amino acid sequence: CASSVGTSGGHEQFF. This chain links TRBV9 with TRBJ2-1; 13 nucleotides line up with TRBD2. This CDR3 comprises 15 residues. Germline values: CDR1 SGDLS, CDR2 YYNGEE. V was pared by 0 bases and J by 8 bases, with 2 bases of the junction left unmatched.

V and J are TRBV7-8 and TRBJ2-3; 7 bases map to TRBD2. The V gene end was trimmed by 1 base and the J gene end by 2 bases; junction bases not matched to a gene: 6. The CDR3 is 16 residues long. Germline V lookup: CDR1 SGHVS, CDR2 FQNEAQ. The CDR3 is CASSLVGRGTTDTQYF. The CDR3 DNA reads TGTGCCAGCAGCTTAGTGGGGCGGGGGACCACAGATACGCAGTATTTT.